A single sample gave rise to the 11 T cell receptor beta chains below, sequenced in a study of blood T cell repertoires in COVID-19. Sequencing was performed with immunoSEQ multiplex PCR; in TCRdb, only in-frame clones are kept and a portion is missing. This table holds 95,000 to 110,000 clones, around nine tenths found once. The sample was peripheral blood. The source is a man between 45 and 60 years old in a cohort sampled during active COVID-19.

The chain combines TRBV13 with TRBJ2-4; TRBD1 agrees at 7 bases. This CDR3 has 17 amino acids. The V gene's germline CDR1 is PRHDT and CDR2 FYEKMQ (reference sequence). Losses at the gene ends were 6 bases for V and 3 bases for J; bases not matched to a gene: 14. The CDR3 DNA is TGTGCCAGCAGACGACAGGGTCAGACTATAGGCAAAAACATTCAGTACTTC. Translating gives CASRRQGQTIGKNIQYF.

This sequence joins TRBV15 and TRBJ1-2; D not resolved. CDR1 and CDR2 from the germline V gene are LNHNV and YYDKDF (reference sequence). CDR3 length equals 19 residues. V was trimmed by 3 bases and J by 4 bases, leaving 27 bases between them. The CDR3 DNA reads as TGTGCCACCAGCAGTGGTAACGACCGAGCGGGGAGCTTATCCTATGGCTACACCTTC. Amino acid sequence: CATSSGNDRAGSLSYGYTF.

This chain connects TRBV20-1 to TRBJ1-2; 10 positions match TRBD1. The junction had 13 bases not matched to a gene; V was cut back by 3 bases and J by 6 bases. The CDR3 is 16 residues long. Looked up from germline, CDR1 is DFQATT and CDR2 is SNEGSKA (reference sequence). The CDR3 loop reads CSASGGQGTLVDGYTF. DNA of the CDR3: TGCAGTGCTAGTGGGGGACAGGGGACGTTAGTGGATGGCTACACCTTC.

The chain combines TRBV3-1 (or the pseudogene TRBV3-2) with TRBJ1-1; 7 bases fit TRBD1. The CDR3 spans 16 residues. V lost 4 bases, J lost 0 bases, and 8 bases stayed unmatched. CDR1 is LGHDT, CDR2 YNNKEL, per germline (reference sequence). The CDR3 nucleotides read TGTGCCAGCAGCCGCACGTACAGGGGATTGAACACTGAAGCTTTCTTT. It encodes CASSRTYRGLNTEAFF.

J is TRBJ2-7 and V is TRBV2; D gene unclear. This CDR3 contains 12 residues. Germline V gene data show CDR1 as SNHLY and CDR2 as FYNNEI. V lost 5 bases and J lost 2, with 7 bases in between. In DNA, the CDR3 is TGTGCCAGCAGTTCTGGCACCTACGAGCAGTACGTC. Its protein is CASSSGTYEQYV.

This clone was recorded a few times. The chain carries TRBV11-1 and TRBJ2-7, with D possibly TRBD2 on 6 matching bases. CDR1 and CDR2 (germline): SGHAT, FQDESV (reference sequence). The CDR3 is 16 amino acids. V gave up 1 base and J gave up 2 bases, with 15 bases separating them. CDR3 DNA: TGTGCCAGCAGCTTAGAGGGCCGGGACTCCGCCTACGAGCAGTACTTC. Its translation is CASSLEGRDSAYEQYF. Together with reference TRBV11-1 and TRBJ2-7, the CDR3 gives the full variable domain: EAEVAQSPRYKITEKSQAVAFWCDPISGHATLYWYRQILGQGPELLVQFQDESVVDDSQLPKDRFSAERLKGVDSTLKIQPAELGDSAMYLCASSLEGRDSAYEQYFGPGTRLTVT.

This CDR3 reads CASSPQQGFTGELFF. CDR3 DNA: TGTGCCAGCAGCCCCCAACAGGGGTTCACCGGGGAGCTGTTTTTT. V usage is TRBV7-3 and J usage is TRBJ2-2; 7 bases line up with TRBD1. V was clipped by 5 bases and J by 4 bases; unmatched bases: 7. The CDR3 consists of 15 residues. In germline, CDR1 is SGHTA, CDR2 FQGTGA.

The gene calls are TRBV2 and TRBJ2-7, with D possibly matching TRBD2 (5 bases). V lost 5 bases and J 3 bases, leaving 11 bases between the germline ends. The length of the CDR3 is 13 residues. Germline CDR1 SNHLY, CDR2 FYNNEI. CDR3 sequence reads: CASSRQEDYEQYF. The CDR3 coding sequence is TGTGCCAGCAGTCGGCAGGAGGACTACGAGCAGTACTTC.

CDR3 in DNA: TGTGCCAGCACCCCGCTAGCGGGCGGGACAGATACGCAGTATTTT. This encodes CASTPLAGGTDTQYF. The chain is built from TRBV6-5 and TRBJ2-3, with 8 bases identical to TRBD2. Unmatched junction bases numbered 9, after V lost 7 bases and J lost 3 bases. The CDR3 runs 15 residues. Germline V CDR1 and CDR2: MNHEY, SVGAGI.

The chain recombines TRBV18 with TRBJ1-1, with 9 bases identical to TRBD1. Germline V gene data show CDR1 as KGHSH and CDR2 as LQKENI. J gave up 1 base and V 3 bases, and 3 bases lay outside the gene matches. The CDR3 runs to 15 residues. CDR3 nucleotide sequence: TGTGCCAGCTCACCTGACAGGGGGACGAACACTGAAGCTTTCTTT. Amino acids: CASSPDRGTNTEAFF.

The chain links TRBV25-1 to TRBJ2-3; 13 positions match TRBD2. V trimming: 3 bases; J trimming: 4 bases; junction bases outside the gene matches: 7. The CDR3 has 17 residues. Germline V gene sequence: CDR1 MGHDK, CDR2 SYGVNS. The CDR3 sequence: CASSETTSGGASDTQYF. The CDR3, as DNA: TGTGCCAGCAGTGAGACCACTAGCGGGGGGGCATCAGATACGCAGTATTTT.